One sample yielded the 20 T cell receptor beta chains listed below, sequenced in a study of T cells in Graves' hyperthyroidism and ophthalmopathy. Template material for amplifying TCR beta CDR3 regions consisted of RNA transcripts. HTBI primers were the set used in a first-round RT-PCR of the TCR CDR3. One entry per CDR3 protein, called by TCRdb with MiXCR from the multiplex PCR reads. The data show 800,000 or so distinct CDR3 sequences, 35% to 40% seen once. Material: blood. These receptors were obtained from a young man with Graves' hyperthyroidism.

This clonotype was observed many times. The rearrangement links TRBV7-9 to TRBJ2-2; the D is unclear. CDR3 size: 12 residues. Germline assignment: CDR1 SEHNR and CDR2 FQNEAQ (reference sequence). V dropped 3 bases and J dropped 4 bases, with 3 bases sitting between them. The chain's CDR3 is CASSLITGELFF. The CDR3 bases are TGTGCCAGCAGCTTGATCACCGGGGAGCTGTTTTTT.

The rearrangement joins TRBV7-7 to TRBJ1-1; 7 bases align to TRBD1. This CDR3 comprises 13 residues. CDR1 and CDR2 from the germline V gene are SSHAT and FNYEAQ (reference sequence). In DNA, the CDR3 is TGTGCTAGAGAGAGGGGGCCGAACACTGAAGCTTTCTTT. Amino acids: CARERGPNTEAFF. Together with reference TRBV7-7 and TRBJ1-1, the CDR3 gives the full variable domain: GAGVSQSPRYKVTKRGQDVTLRCDPISSHATLYWYQQALGQGPEFLTYFNYEAQPDKSGLPSDRFSAERPEGSISTLTIQRTEQRDSAMYRCARERGPNTEAFFGQGTRLTVV.

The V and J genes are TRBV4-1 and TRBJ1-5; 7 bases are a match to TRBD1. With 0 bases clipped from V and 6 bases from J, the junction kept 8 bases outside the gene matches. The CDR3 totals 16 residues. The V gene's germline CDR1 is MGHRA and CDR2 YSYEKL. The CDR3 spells CASSQDWTGGGQPQHF. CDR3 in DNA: TGCGCCAGCAGCCAAGATTGGACAGGCGGGGGTCAGCCCCAGCATTTT.

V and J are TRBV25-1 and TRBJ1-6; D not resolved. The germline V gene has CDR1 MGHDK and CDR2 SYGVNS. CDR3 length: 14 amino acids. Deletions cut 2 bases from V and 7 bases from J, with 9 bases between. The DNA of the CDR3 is TGTGCCAGCAGTGAACAGGCCGAAAATTCACCCCTCCACTTT. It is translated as CASSEQAENSPLHF.

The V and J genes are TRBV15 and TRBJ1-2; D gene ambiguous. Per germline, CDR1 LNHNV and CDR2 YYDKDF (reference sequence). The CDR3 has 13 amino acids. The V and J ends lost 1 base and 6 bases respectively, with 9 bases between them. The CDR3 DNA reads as TGTGCCACCAGCAGAGGAGGGATCGATGGCTACACCTTC. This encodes CATSRGGIDGYTF.

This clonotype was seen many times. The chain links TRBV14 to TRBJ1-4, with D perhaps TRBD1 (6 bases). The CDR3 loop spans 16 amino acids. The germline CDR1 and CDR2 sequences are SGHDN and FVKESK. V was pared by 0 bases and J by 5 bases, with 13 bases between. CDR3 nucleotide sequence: TGTGCCAGCAGCCAAGATTTGGGGGGGCTCAATGAAAAACTGTTTTTT. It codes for CASSQDLGGLNEKLFF.

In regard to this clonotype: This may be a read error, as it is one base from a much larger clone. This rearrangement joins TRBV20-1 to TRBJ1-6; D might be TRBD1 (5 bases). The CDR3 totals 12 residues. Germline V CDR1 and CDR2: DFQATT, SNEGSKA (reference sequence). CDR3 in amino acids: CGAARQNSPLHF. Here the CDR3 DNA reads TGCGGTGCTGCCCGACAGAATTCACCCCTCCACTTT.

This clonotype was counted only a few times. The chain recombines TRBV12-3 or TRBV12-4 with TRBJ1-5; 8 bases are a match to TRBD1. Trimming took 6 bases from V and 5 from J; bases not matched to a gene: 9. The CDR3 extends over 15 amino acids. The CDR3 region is CASRRDRGRDQPQHF. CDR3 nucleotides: TGTGCCAGCAGAAGAGACAGGGGAAGGGATCAGCCCCAGCATTTT.

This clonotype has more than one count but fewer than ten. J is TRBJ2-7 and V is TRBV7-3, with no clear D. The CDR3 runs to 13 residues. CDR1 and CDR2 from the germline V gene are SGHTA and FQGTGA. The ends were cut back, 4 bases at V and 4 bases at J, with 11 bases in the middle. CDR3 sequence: CASSSAEGYEQYF. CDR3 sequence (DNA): TGTGCCAGCAGCTCAGCTGAAGGGTACGAGCAGTACTTC.

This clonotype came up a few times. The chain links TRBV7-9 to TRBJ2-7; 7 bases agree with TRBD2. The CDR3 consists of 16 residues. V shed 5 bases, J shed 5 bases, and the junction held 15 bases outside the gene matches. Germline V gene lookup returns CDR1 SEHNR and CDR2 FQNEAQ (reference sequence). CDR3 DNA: TGTGCCAGCAGCCCCACACGGGGGGAGGGTATCCACGAGCAGTACTTC. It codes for CASSPTRGEGIHEQYF.

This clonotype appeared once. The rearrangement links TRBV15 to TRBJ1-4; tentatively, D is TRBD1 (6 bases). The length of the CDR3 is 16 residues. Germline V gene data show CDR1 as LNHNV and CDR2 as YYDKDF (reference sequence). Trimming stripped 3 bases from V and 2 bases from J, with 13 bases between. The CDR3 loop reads CATSSGRGGTNEKLFF. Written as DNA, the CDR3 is TGTGCCACCAGCAGCGGGCGAGGGGGGACTAATGAAAAACTGTTTTTT.

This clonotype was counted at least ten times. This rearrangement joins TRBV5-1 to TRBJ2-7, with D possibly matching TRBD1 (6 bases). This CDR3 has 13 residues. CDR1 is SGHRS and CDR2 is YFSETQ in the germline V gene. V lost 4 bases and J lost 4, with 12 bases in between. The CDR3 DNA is TGCGCCAGCAGCCAGCCTCAGGGGTACGAGCAGTACTTC. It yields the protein CASSQPQGYEQYF.

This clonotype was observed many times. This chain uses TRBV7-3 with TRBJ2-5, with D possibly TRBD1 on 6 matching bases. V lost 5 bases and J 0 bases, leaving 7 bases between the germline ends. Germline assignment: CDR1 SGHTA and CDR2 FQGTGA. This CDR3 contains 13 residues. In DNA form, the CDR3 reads TGTGCCAGCAGCCCAGGGGACCAAGAGACCCAGTACTTC. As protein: CASSPGDQETQYF.

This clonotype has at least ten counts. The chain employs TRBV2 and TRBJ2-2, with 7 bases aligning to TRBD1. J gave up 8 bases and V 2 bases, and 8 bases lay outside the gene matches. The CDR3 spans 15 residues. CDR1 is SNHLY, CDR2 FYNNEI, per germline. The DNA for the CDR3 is TGTGCCAGCAGTGAACTGACAGGGACGTCGGGGGAGCTGTTTTTT. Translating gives CASSELTGTSGELFF. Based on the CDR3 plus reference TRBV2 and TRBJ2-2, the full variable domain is EPEVTQTPSHQVTQMGQEVILRCVPISNHLYFYWYRQILGQKVEFLVSFYNNEISEKSEIFDDQFSVERPDGSNFTLKIRSTKLEDSAMYFCASSELTGTSGELFFGEGSRLTVL.

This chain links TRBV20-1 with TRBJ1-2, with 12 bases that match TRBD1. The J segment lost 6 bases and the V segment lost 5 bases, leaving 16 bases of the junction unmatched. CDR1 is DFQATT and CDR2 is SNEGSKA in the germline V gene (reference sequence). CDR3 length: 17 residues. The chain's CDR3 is CSALSRDRGLRYDGYTF. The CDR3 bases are TGCAGTGCTCTCTCCCGGGACAGGGGGCTTCGATATGATGGCTACACCTTC.

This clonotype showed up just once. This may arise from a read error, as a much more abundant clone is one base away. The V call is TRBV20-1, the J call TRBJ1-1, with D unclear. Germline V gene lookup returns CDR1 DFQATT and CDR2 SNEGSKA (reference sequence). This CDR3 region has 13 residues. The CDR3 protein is CSASPGAGTEASF. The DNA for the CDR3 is TGCAGTGCTAGCCCTGGCGCGGGCACTGAAGCTTCCTTT.

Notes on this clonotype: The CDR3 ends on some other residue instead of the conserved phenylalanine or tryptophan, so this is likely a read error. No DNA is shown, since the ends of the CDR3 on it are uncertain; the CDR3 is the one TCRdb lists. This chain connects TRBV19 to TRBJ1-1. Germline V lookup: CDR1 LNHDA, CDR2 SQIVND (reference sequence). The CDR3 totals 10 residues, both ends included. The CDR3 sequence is CASSRKSGTS.

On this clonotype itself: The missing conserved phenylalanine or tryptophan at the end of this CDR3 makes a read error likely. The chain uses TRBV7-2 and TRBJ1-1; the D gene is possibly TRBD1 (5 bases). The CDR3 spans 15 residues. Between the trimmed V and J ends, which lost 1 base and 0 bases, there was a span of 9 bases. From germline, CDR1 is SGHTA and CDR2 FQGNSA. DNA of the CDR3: TGTGCCAGCAGCTTAGGGGGCAAATTGAACACTGAAGCTTTCTCT. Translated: CASSLGGKLNTEAFS.

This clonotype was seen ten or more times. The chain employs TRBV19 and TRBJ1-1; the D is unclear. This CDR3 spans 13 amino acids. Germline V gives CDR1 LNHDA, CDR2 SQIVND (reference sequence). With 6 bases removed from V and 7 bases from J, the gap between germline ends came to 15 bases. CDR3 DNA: TGTGCCAGTAGCCCTGGACCCCCTCTTGAAGCTTTCTTT. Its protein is CASSPGPPLEAFF.

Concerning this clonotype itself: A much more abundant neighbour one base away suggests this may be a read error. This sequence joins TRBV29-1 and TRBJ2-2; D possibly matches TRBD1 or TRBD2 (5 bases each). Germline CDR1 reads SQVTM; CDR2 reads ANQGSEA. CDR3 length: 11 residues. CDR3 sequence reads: CSAQRLGEPFF. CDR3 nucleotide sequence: TGCAGCGCCCAGAGGCTGGGGGAGCCGTTTTTT.